This entry describes one TCR beta chain. J gave up 6 bases and V 3 bases, and 12 bases lay outside the gene matches. The CDR3 contains 15 residues. Germline CDR1 SGHTS, CDR2 YDEGEE. This specimen comes from a study of technical replicates of blood from a few donors. The data were produced by immunoSEQ multiplex PCR, yet TCRdb's version contains in-frame clones alone and is incomplete. There are over 50,000 clones in the sample; 85% to 90% occur only once, and 5% to 6.5% lies in the top ten. The genes are TRBV5-8 and TRBJ2-7; TRBD1 agrees at 7 bases. This clonotype was obtained from a human donor in good health. Some clones in this sample may be carry-over from other donors' samples. Sequencing was carried out using PBMCs. This CDR3 is CASSSGQNWQREQYF. The CDR3 DNA reads as TGTGCCAGCAGCTCGGGACAGAACTGGCAACGCGAGCAGTACTTC.